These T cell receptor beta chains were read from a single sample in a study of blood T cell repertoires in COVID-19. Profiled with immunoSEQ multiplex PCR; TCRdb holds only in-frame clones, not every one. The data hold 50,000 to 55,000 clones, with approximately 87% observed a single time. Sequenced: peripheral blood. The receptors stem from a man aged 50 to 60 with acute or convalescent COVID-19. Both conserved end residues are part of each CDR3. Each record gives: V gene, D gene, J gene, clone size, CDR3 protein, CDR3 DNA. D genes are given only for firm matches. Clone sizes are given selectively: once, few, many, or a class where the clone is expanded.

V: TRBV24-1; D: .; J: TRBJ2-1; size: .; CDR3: CATSDISRGKDNEQFF; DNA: TGTGCCACCAGTGATATCTCCAGGGGTAAGGACAATGAGCAGTTCTTC
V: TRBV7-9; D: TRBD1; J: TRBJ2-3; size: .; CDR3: CASSLVDRGDTQYF; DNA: TGTGCCAGCAGCTTAGTGGACAGGGGAGATACGCAGTATTTT
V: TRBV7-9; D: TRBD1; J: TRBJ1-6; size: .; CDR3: CASSPPGQGDSPLHF; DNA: TGTGCCAGCAGCCCCCCGGGACAGGGCGATTCACCCCTCCACTTT
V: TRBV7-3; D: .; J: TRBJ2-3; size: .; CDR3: CASSSGGKGRDTQYF; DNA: TGTGCCAGCAGCTCCGGCGGGAAAGGGAGAGATACGCAGTATTTT
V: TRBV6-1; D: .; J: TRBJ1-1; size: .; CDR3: CASSDAGWSTEAFF; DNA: TGTGCCAGCAGTGATGCGGGTTGGAGCACTGAAGCTTTCTTT
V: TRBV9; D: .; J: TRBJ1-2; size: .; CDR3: CASTRGNYGYTF; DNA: TGTGCCAGCACCCGAGGTAACTATGGCTACACCTTC
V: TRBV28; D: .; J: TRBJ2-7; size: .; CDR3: CASSLGRLGEQYF; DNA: TGTGCCAGCAGTTTAGGCCGGCTAGGCGAGCAGTACTTC
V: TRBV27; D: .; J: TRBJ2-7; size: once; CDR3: CASSLSQGLIYEQYF; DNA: TGTGCCAGCAGTTTATCTCAGGGGCTAATCTACGAGCAGTACTTC
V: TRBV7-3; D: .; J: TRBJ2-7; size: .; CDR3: CASSLSSGDYEQYF; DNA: TGTGCCAGCAGCTTAAGTTCAGGGGACTACGAGCAGTACTTC
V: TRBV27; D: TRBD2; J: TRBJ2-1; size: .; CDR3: CASSLFPPGSGRVGEQFF; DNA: TGTGCCAGCAGTTTATTCCCCCCCGGGAGCGGGAGGGTGGGTGAGCAGTTCTTC